This T cell receptor beta chain was profiled in a study of identical twins. Details on this clonotype: Its cognate antigen is unknown.

Regarding the study as a whole: Shared out-of-frame alpha sequences (those common to twins) showed excess low generation probability. Insertions were reduced in abundant cord blood beta clonotypes but not in memory repertoires. The presence of invariant MAIT and iNKT cells could partly confound analyses of zero-insertion sequences.

The CDR3 contains 15 residues. J gave up 6 bases and V 5 bases, and 6 bases lay outside the gene matches. Germline V lookup: CDR1 ENHRY, CDR2 SYGVKD. TCRdb analysed the 5' RACE reads with MiXCR anew, one entry per CDR3 protein. The sample records approximately 890,000 distinct CDR3 sequences, over 9% being singletons. This sample also appeared in a second study, on yellow fever vaccine responses in identical twins. From that paper: Twins reportedly appeared to share part of their vaccine T cell response while keeping part individual.

This receptor was obtained from a woman under 30 in good health. Sequencing input: PBMCs. V and J are TRBV10-3 and TRBJ2-2; 10 bases fit TRBD2. CDR3 loop: CAISPSGGTSGELFF. Written as DNA, the CDR3 is TGTGCCATCAGTCCTAGCGGGGGTACTTCCGGGGAGCTGTTTTTT.